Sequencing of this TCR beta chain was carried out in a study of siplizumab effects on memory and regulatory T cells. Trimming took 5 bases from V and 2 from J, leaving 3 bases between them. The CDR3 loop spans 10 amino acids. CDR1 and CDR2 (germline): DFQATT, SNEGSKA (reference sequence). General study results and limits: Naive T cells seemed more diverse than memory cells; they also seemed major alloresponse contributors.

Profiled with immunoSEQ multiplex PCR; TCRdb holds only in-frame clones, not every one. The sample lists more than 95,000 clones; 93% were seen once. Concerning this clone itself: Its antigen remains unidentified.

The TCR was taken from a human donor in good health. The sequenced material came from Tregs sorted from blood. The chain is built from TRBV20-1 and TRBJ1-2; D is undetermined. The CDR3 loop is CSADNYGYTF. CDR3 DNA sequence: TGCAGTGCTGACAACTATGGCTACACCTTC.